One TCR beta chain is described in this entry. TCRdb's table, derived via immunoSEQ multiplex PCR, lists solely in-frame clones and lacks some. Here the sample spans some 150,000 clones, approximately 93% being singletons. This record belongs to a study of T cell responses to AZD1222 COVID-19 vaccine. Trimming shortened V by 1 base and J by 1 base, and 7 bases separated the two germline ends. Germline assignment: CDR1 KGHSH and CDR2 LQKENI. This CDR3 has 14 amino acids. The chain couples TRBV18 to TRBJ2-5; D is unresolved. The origin of this receptor is an adult in good health. This material consisted of peripheral blood, taken on day 0 of AZD1222 vaccination. The CDR3 loop is CASSPRPVQETQYF. In nucleotides, the CDR3 is TGTGCCAGCTCACCACGGCCAGTCCAAGAGACCCAGTACTTC. Full variable domain (outside the CDR3, taken from reference TRBV18 and TRBJ2-5): NAGVMQNPRHLVRRRGQEARLRCSPMKGHSHVYWYRQLPEEGLKFMVYLQKENIIDESGMPKERFSAEFPKEGPSILRIQQVVRGDSAAYFCASSPRPVQETQYFGPGTRLLVL.